The next 2 T cell receptor beta chains were all read from a single sample in a study of beta chain features in type 1 diabetes. All of the isolated RNA was reverse transcribed, so expressed TCRB transcripts were sequenced. Method: immunoSEQ multiplex PCR; TCRdb's copy keeps in-frame clones and lacks some. This sample has 250,000 to 350,000 clones, with about 15% found just once. Specimen: central memory CD4+ T cells from blood. The origin of the receptors is a man aged 25 to 40 in good health.

This clone was counted only a few times. This chain connects TRBV6-5 to TRBJ1-2; maybe TRBD1 (5 bases). The CDR3 extends over 14 amino acids. Germline V gene lookup returns CDR1 MNHEY and CDR2 SVGAGI. The V gene lost 0 bases and the J gene lost 4 bases, with 9 bases spanning the gap. This chain's CDR3 is CASSYSGRGYGYTF. Here the CDR3 DNA reads TGTGCCAGCAGTTACTCGGGGCGTGGCTATGGCTACACCTTC.

This clone was observed at least ten times. This chain uses TRBV5-4 with TRBJ2-5; 9 bases align to TRBD2. Germline V gene data show CDR1 as SGHNT and CDR2 as YYREEE (reference sequence). The CDR3 loop spans 16 amino acids. The J segment lost 2 bases and the V segment lost 3 bases, leaving 8 bases of the junction unmatched. CDR3 in amino acids: CASSSGTSRSQETQYF. CDR3 sequence (DNA): TGTGCCAGCAGCTCTGGGACTAGCCGATCGCAAGAGACCCAGTACTTC.